These 3 T cell receptor beta chains originate from one sample sequenced in a study of cytomegalovirus exposure and HLA in healthy donors. A multiplex PCR was run with 60 Vbeta primers and 13 Jbeta primers. TCRdb's table, derived via immunoSEQ multiplex PCR, lists solely in-frame clones and lacks some. The data contain around 150,000 clones, around 80% of them seen just once; the ten biggest clones take up 0.95% to 1.1%. The sample comprised PBMCs. Receptors were obtained from a woman in her forties in good health and CMV-seronegative.

The V and J genes are TRBV2 and TRBJ1-1; 8 bases agree with TRBD1. Trimming removed 6 bases from V and 1 base from J; junction bases left unmatched: 7. CDR1 SNHLY and CDR2 FYNNEI come from the germline V gene. This CDR3 comprises 15 residues. The CDR3 sequence is CASSLQGAKNTEAFF. Here the CDR3 DNA reads TGTGCCAGCAGCCTTCAGGGGGCGAAGAACACTGAAGCTTTCTTT.

This clone was found a few times. This chain connects TRBV6-5 to TRBJ2-5; 13 bases are shared with TRBD2. The CDR3 runs to 13 residues. Germline CDR1 is MNHEY and CDR2 is SVGAGI. With 11 bases clipped from V and 3 bases from J, the junction kept 3 bases outside the gene matches. CDR3 region: CAVGTSGKETQYF. CDR3 DNA sequence: TGTGCCGTCGGGACTAGCGGGAAAGAGACCCAGTACTTC.

The chain uses TRBV7-2 and TRBJ2-7, with 9 nucleotides matching TRBD1. The length of the CDR3 is 14 residues. V lost 5 bases to trimming and J lost 9 bases; unmatched junction nucleotides: 11. Germline V gene lookup returns CDR1 SGHTA and CDR2 FQGNSA. The CDR3 sequence: CASSEGQGPFGQYF. The CDR3, as DNA: TGTGCCAGCAGCGAGGGACAGGGACCCTTTGGGCAGTACTTC.